This TCR beta chain stems from a study of blood T cell repertoires in COVID-19. Study summary: The United States, Italy and Spain supplied acute and convalescent COVID-19 samples.

This CDR3 spans 13 amino acids. Trimming shortened V by 1 base and J by 4 bases, and 8 bases separated the two germline ends. Germline V gene data show CDR1 as SGHVS and CDR2 as FQNEAQ. Profiling relied on immunoSEQ multiplex PCR, and the TCRdb table lists in-frame clones only, not all of them. The sample includes about 400,000 clones, roughly 86% seen only once; the top ten take approximately 2%. The TCR originated in a woman aged 40 to 55 with acute COVID-19. The chain recombines TRBV7-8 with TRBJ2-7; no clear D gene. Sequences were obtained from PBMCs or T cells enriched from blood (not recorded which). CDR3 sequence reads: CASSLGRLYEQYF. The DNA of the CDR3 is TGTGCCAGCAGCTTAGGGCGGTTATACGAGCAGTACTTC.